Each of the 10 T cell receptor beta chains below was sequenced from the same sample in a study of cytomegalovirus exposure and HLA in healthy donors. TCRdb keeps only in-frame clones here, not all; method: immunoSEQ multiplex PCR. The table has tens of thousands of clones, more than 80% seen once. The specimen sequenced was PBMCs. All receptors come from a man between 18 and 35 years old in good health and CMV-seronegative.

The chain employs TRBV6-5 and TRBJ1-2; maybe TRBD1 (5 bases). The V and J ends lost 4 bases and 8 bases respectively, with 11 bases between them. CDR3 size: 12 residues. Germline CDR1 reads MNHEY; CDR2 reads SVGAGI. CDR3 in amino acids: CASSSQTEGYTF. In DNA, the CDR3 is TGTGCCAGCAGTTCTCAGACAGAAGGCTACACCTTC.

The chain employs TRBV9 and TRBJ2-3; no firm D call. Germline V gene lookup returns CDR1 SGDLS and CDR2 YYNGEE. V shed 1 base and J shed 2 bases, with 11 bases lying between them. This CDR3 is 15 amino acids long. CDR3 residues: CASSVSPGFTDTQYF. In nucleotides, the CDR3 is TGTGCCAGCAGCGTATCCCCCGGTTTCACAGATACGCAGTATTTT.

The chain combines TRBV4-3 with TRBJ2-3, with 7 bases fitting TRBD2. Looked up from germline, CDR1 is LGHNA and CDR2 is YSLEER. The CDR3 contains 17 residues. The ends lost 1 base at V and 5 bases at J; junction bases unmatched: 12. CDR3 nucleotides: TGCGCCAGCAGCCAAGTGACCGTTGGCGGGAGTAAAGATACGCAGTATTTT. Its translation: CASSQVTVGGSKDTQYF.

The CDR3 loop is CASSEGLAGGNQETQYF. The CDR3, as DNA: TGTGCCAGCAGCGAGGGACTAGCGGGAGGGAACCAAGAGACCCAGTACTTC. The chain recombines TRBV9 with TRBJ2-5; TRBD2 matches at 16 bases. CDR3 length: 17 residues. Germline CDR1 is SGDLS and CDR2 is YYNGEE. V was clipped by 3 bases and J by 0 bases; unmatched bases: 2. Supplemented by reference TRBV9 and TRBJ2-5, the full variable domain reads DSGVTQTPKHLITATGQRVTLRCSPRSGDLSVYWYQQSLDQGLQFLIQYYNGEERAKGNILERFSAQQFPDLHSELNLSSLELGDSALYFCASSEGLAGGNQETQYFGPGTRLLVL.

On this clone itself: Germline and junction disagree at one end, which may indicate a read error. This chain uses TRBV6-5 with TRBJ2-3, with TRBD2 identical over 10 bases. The CDR3 is 15 amino acids. Germline loops: CDR1 MNHEY, CDR2 SVGAGI. The CDR3: CAISPGTSDTDTQYF. The DNA for the CDR3 is TGTGCCATCAGTCCCGGGACTAGCGACACAGATACGCAGTATTTT.

V gene TRBV7-9 combines with J gene TRBJ2-4; 8 bases align to TRBD1. The V segment lost 0 bases and the J segment 1 base; nucleotides outside the gene matches: 11. The germline CDR1 and CDR2 sequences are SEHNR and FQNEAQ (reference sequence). This CDR3 is built from 19 residues. The CDR3 nucleotides are TGTGCCAGCAGCTTAGCTCCCCACTTACAGGGGGTGGCCAAAAACATTCAGTACTTC. This encodes CASSLAPHLQGVAKNIQYF.

As to this clone: In the same sample, other DNA sequences code for this CDR3. The V gene is TRBV7-2, the J gene TRBJ2-5; maybe TRBD1 (5 bases). V lost 5 bases, J lost 1 base, and 8 bases lay in between. CDR1 and CDR2 from the germline V gene are SGHTA and FQGNSA. The CDR3 is 13 amino acids. The CDR3 DNA sequence: TGTGCCAGCAGCCCCAGGGTCCAAGAGACCCAGTACTTC. Residues: CASSPRVQETQYF.

This chain connects TRBV28 to TRBJ1-1; 9 bases are shared with TRBD1. Germline loops: CDR1 MDHEN, CDR2 SYDVKM. There are 16 residues in the CDR3. J gave up 6 bases and V 3 bases, and 11 bases lay outside the gene matches. CDR3 sequence: CASSFSRDRVGPEAFF. CDR3 nucleotide sequence: TGTGCCAGCAGTTTTTCCCGGGACAGGGTCGGTCCTGAAGCTTTCTTT.

CDR3 loop: CASSTTTGSEKLFF. CDR3 DNA sequence: TGCGCCAGCAGCACCACGACAGGTTCTGAAAAACTGTTTTTT. The J gene is TRBJ1-4, the V gene TRBV5-1, with D possibly matching TRBD1 (6 bases). Germline assignment: CDR1 SGHRS and CDR2 YFSETQ. Trimming removed 4 bases at V and 7 bases at J, with 14 bases between. The CDR3 is 14 residues long.

V gene TRBV6-1 combines with J gene TRBJ2-7; TRBD1 is a possible D gene (6 bases). This CDR3 comprises 15 residues. Germline values: CDR1 MNHNS, CDR2 SASEGT. Between the trimmed V and J ends, which lost 3 bases and 7 bases, there was a span of 19 bases. The CDR3 DNA follows: TGTGCCAGCAGTGACTCAGGGGCCGTTCGTGGTGAGCAGTACTTC. It is translated as CASSDSGAVRGEQYF.